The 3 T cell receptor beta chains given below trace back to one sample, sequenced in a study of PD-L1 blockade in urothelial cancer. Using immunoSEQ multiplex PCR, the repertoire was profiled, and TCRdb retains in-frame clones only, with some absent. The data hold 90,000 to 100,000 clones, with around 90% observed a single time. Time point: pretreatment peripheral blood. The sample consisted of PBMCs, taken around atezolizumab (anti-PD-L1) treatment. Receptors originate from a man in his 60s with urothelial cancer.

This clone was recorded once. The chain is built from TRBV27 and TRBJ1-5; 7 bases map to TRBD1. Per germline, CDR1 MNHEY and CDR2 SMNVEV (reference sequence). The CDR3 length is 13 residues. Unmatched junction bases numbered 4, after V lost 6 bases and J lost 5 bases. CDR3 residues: CASRTGIDQPQHF. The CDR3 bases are TGTGCCAGCAGGACAGGGATCGATCAGCCCCAGCATTTT.

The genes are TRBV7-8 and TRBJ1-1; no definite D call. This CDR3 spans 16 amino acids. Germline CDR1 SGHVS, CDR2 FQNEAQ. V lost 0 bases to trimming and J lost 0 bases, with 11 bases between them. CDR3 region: CASSLAEGVMNTEAFF. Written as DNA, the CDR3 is TGTGCCAGCAGCTTAGCGGAGGGAGTGATGAACACTGAAGCTTTCTTT.

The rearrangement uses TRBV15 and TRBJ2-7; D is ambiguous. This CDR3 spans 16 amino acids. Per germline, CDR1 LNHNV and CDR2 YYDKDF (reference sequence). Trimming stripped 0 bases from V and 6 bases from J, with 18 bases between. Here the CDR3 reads CATSRDSPRSVPEQYF. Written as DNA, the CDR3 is TGTGCCACCAGCAGAGATTCTCCCAGATCAGTGCCCGAGCAGTACTTC. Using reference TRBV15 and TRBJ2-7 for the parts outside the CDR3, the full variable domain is DAMVIQNPRYQVTQFGKPVTLSCSQTLNHNVMYWYQQKSSQAPKLLFHYYDKDFNNEADTPDNFQSRRPNTSFCFLDIRSPGLGDTAMYLCATSRDSPRSVPEQYFGPGTRLTVT.